The 19 T cell receptor beta chains below come from one sample, sequenced in a study of shared clonotypes between healthy human individuals. Only in-frame clones appear in the TCRdb table, and some are missing; sequencing was by immunoSEQ multiplex PCR. The sample lists about 2.4 million clones, 93% occurring once. What was sequenced was naive CD4+ T cells from PBMCs. The sample's subset: CD45RA+ positively selected. The receptor source for this set is a man younger than 35 in good health. Some clones in this sample may be carry-over from other donors' samples.

This clone was counted once. The CDR3 bases are TGCGCCAGCAGCAACGGCCGGGCCCCCGGGGAAAAACTGTTTTTT. Translation gives CASSNGRAPGEKLFF. V gene TRBV5-1 combines with J gene TRBJ1-4; no definite D call. V lost 4 bases and J 8 bases, leaving 18 bases between the germline ends. The CDR3 runs 15 residues. Germline CDR1 and CDR2: SGHRS and YFSETQ.

The CDR3 DNA reads TGCGCCAGCAGTGAGGCCCGGGGCGGCGCAGATACGCAGTATTTT. It translates to CASSEARGGADTQYF. The chain couples TRBV10-1 to TRBJ2-3; either TRBD1 or TRBD2 may fit D (5 bases each). The germline V and J ends were trimmed by 2 bases and 4 bases, with 13 bases remaining between them. The CDR3 sequence is 15 residues long. The germline CDR1 and CDR2 sequences are WNHNN and SYGVQD (reference sequence).

CDR3 sequence (DNA): TGTGCCAGCAGCTTAGCGATAGGAAACACCATATATTTT. Residues: CASSLAIGNTIYF. The chain is built from TRBV7-2 and TRBJ1-3; D remains ambiguous. CDR1 is SGHTA and CDR2 is FQGNSA in the germline V gene. The CDR3 has 13 residues. With 0 bases removed from V and 4 bases from J, the gap between germline ends came to 4 bases.

Written as DNA, the CDR3 is TGTGCCTGGAGTGGGGGGGAGGGCCCCGGTGAGCAGTTCTTC. This encodes CAWSGGEGPGEQFF. This sequence joins TRBV30 and TRBJ2-1; 7 nucleotides agree with TRBD2. Trimming took 1 base from V and 9 from J; bases not matched to a gene: 9. Germline-derived CDR1 and CDR2 are GTSNPN and SVGIG (reference sequence). This CDR3 spans 14 amino acids.

Comment on this clone: Other DNA sequences in the same sample also yield this CDR3. V usage is TRBV28 and J usage is TRBJ2-7; D gene uncertain. The V and J ends lost 2 bases and 3 bases respectively, with 11 bases between them. CDR3 length: 14 amino acids. Germline loops: CDR1 MDHEN, CDR2 SYDVKM. The CDR3 here is CASSLVGGNYEQYF. CDR3 DNA sequence: TGTGCCAGCAGTTTAGTTGGTGGCAACTACGAGCAGTACTTC.

This chain links TRBV4-1 with TRBJ2-7, with a possible D match to TRBD1 (6 bases). Germline lookup yields CDR1 MGHRA and CDR2 YSYEKL. V shed 3 bases and J shed 0 bases, with 15 bases lying between them. CDR3 size: 16 residues. CDR3 residues: CASSQQANRVSYEQYF. The CDR3 region has the DNA TGCGCCAGCAGCCAGCAAGCAAACAGGGTCTCCTACGAGCAGTACTTC.

The chain joins TRBV18 to TRBJ1-5; 7 positions match TRBD1. Germline CDR1 is KGHSH and CDR2 is LQKENI. The CDR3 runs 16 residues. Trimming cost V 4 bases and J 6 bases; bases outside gene matches: 12. The CDR3 spells CASSLWATGNLQPQHF. In DNA form, the CDR3 reads TGTGCCAGCTCACTATGGGCGACAGGGAATCTTCAGCCCCAGCATTTT.

This chain uses TRBV5-6 with TRBJ1-1; D is uncertain. The CDR3 totals 15 residues. Trimming removed 2 bases at V and 0 bases at J, with 11 bases between. Germline V gene lookup returns CDR1 SGHDT and CDR2 YYEEEE. The DNA of the CDR3 is TGTGCCAGCAGCTTCCTGGGTTGGGTGAACACTGAAGCTTTCTTT. Its translation: CASSFLGWVNTEAFF.

The chain couples TRBV7-2 to TRBJ2-3; possible D gene TRBD1, 5 bases. The germline CDR1 and CDR2 sequences are SGHTA and FQGNSA. This CDR3 has 16 residues. V was cut by 0 bases and J by 3 bases, with 13 bases left in between. The CDR3 region has the DNA TGTGCCAGCAGCTTAGCTTGGGGCCGTGGTACAGATACGCAGTATTTT. It specifies CASSLAWGRGTDTQYF.

Comment on this clone: The same CDR3 can be traced to other DNA sequences in this sample. Here the CDR3 DNA reads TGTGCCAGCAGCTTAGGCGGTACGACAGATACGCAGTATTTT. It translates to CASSLGGTTDTQYF. The chain joins TRBV11-3 to TRBJ2-3, with D unresolved. Deletions cut 1 base from V and 3 bases from J, with 8 bases between. This CDR3 spans 14 amino acids. The germline V gene has CDR1 SGHNT and CDR2 YENEEA.

CDR3 amino acids: CASTPAWGGADTQYF. CDR3 bases: TGTGCCAGCACCCCCGCGTGGGGAGGGGCGGATACGCAGTATTTT. This sequence joins TRBV6-6 and TRBJ2-3; TRBD2 matches 7 bases. This CDR3 comprises 15 residues. Germline-derived CDR1 and CDR2 are MNHNY and SVGAGI (reference sequence). The V segment lost 7 bases and the J segment 6 bases; nucleotides outside the gene matches: 13.

This rearrangement joins TRBV7-9 to TRBJ2-5; D gene ambiguous. This CDR3 region has 13 residues. Germline assignment: CDR1 SEHNR and CDR2 FQNEAQ (reference sequence). The germline V and J ends were trimmed by 2 bases and 4 bases, with 8 bases remaining between them. CDR3 loop: CASSLQSGETQYF. In DNA, the CDR3 is TGTGCCAGCAGCTTACAGTCGGGAGAGACCCAGTACTTC.

Concerning this clone itself: Other DNA sequences of this sample code for an identical CDR3. V is TRBV19 and J is TRBJ2-7, with 10 bases matching TRBD1. Germline V gives CDR1 LNHDA, CDR2 SQIVND (reference sequence). V trimming: 4 bases; J trimming: 2 bases; junction bases outside the gene matches: 2. This CDR3 comprises 14 residues. This CDR3 is CASSRGTGAYEQYF. Written as DNA, the CDR3 is TGTGCCAGTAGTAGGGGGACAGGGGCCTACGAGCAGTACTTC.

The count of this clone is one. The chain combines TRBV12-5 with TRBJ2-1, with D possibly TRBD1 on 6 matching bases. The germline V gene encodes CDR1 LGHNT and CDR2 FRNRAP. V shed 4 bases and J shed 8 bases, with 12 bases lying between them. CDR3 length: 13 amino acids. Written as DNA, the CDR3 is TGTGCTAGTGGTTCTACCGGGACATATGAGCAGTTCTTC. It translates to CASGSTGTYEQFF. Full variable domain (remainder filled in from reference TRBV12-5 and TRBJ2-1): DARVTQTPRHKVTEMGQEVTMRCQPILGHNTVFWYRQTMMQGLELLAYFRNRAPLDDSGMPKDRFSAEMPDATLATLKIQPSEPRDSAVYFCASGSTGTYEQFFGPGTRLTVL.

This sequence joins TRBV6-1 and TRBJ2-3, with a weak D call TRBD1 (7 bases). This CDR3 is 15 amino acids long. V was trimmed by 5 bases and J by 0 bases, leaving 12 bases between them. Germline V gene data show CDR1 as MNHNS and CDR2 as SASEGT. DNA of the CDR3: TGTGCCAGCAGTACACAGGGGACTAGCACAGATACGCAGTATTTT. Protein: CASSTQGTSTDTQYF.

V gene TRBV21-1 combines with J gene TRBJ2-7. TRBV21-1 is recorded as a pseudogene. The CDR3 sequence is 17 residues long. The CDR3 nucleotides read TGTGCCAGCAGCAATCGAAGGGTCGTCCAATGGAACTACGAGCAGTACTTC. This sequence encodes CASSNRRVVQWNYEQYF.

This chain uses TRBV27 with TRBJ2-1; TRBD1 matches 8 bases. Trimming removed 3 bases from V and 15 bases from J; junction bases left unmatched: 13. The CDR3 sequence is 14 residues long. The germline gives CDR1 MNHEY, CDR2 SMNVEV (reference sequence). CDR3 sequence reads: CASSFPGGGSDRFF. The CDR3 coding sequence is TGTGCCAGCAGTTTTCCAGGGGGCGGTTCGGATCGGTTCTTC.

The chain carries TRBV25-1 and TRBJ2-1; D unresolved. Between the trimmed V and J ends, which lost 5 bases and 2 bases, there was a span of 16 bases. The CDR3 has 16 residues. CDR1 is MGHDK, CDR2 SYGVNS, per germline. CDR3 bases: TGTGCCAGCAGTCCCCGTGTCTCTACTACCTACAATGAGCAGTTCTTC. Its protein is CASSPRVSTTYNEQFF.

The gene calls are TRBV7-3 and TRBJ1-2; D is uncertain. This CDR3 spans 10 amino acids. Germline V gene sequence: CDR1 SGHTA, CDR2 FQGTGA. The CDR3 region has the DNA TGTGTTCGCCCCTCGGAGGGCTACACCTTC. Translation: CVRPSEGYTF.